A selection of T cell receptor beta chains follows, all from one sample in a study of beta chain features in type 1 diabetes. The assay was immunoSEQ multiplex PCR, and TCRdb's table has in-frame clones only and misses some. The data contain about 710,000 clones, roughly 13% of them singletons. The sequenced material came from naive CD4+ T cells from blood. All receptors come from a man between 18 and 35 years old with type 1 diabetes. Each CDR3 is given with its conserved first and last residue. D genes are given only for firm matches. The listing skips clone size in some rows; elsewhere it reads once, few, many or a size class.

abundance	d_gene	v_gene	j_gene	CDR3aa	CDR3nt
NA	NA	TRBV6-5	TRBJ1-1	CASSYWGPRNTEAFF	TGTGCCAGCAGTTACTGGGGACCGCGCAACACTGAAGCTTTCTTT
few	NA	TRBV9	TRBJ2-1	CASSVEAPVYNEQFF	TGTGCCAGCAGCGTAGAGGCCCCAGTATACAATGAGCAGTTCTTC
NA	NA	TRBV4-2	TRBJ1-3	CASSQDGGRTASGNTIYF	TGTGCCAGCAGCCAAGATGGGGGCAGAACTGCCTCTGGAAACACCATATATTTT
few	NA	TRBV2	TRBJ2-3	CASSESSTDTQYF	TGTGCCAGCAGTGAATCTAGCACAGATACGCAGTATTTT
NA	TRBD1	TRBV19	TRBJ2-6	CASKDRGHSGANVLTF	TGTGCCAGCAAGGACAGGGGGCACTCTGGGGCCAACGTCCTGACTTTC
NA	TRBD1	TRBV28	TRBJ2-7	CASSIPGQGHYEQYF	TGTGCCAGCAGTATCCCGGGACAGGGGCATTACGAGCAGTACTTC
NA	NA	TRBV2	TRBJ1-4	CASKGGSTNEKLFF	TGTGCCAGCAAGGGAGGGAGCACTAATGAAAAACTGTTTTTT
NA	NA	TRBV30	TRBJ1-5	CAWSPDYNQPQHF	TGTGCCTGGAGTCCGGACTACAATCAGCCCCAGCATTTT
NA	NA	TRBV2	TRBJ2-7	CATRAGGLLYEQYF	TGTGCCACCCGGGCAGGGGGACTCCTCTACGAGCAGTACTTC
NA	NA	TRBV6-5	TRBJ2-7	CASSPQGPSLREQYF	TGTGCCAGCAGCCCGCAAGGGCCCTCCCTGCGCGAGCAGTACTTC
NA	NA	TRBV28	TRBJ1-1	CASRLGVDTEAFF	TGTGCCAGCCGGCTCGGGGTTGACACTGAAGCTTTCTTT
few	NA	TRBV27	TRBJ2-1	CASSSRWPGDEQFF	TGTGCCAGCAGTTCCCGTTGGCCGGGCGATGAGCAGTTCTTC
NA	NA	TRBV6-5	TRBJ1-2	CASSEGLFYGYTF	TGTGCCAGCAGTGAGGGACTCTTCTATGGCTACACCTTC
NA	TRBD2	TRBV7-2	TRBJ2-1	CASSLARGGLGIEQFF	TGTGCCAGCAGCTTAGCCCGGGGGGGCCTAGGTATTGAGCAGTTCTTC
few	TRBD1	TRBV7-9	TRBJ2-3	CASSSLAPGQSTDTQYF	TGTGCCAGCAGCTCCCTAGCTCCGGGACAGTCCACAGATACGCAGTATTTT
few	TRBD1	TRBV7-8	TRBJ2-7	CASRETGSPYEQYF	TGTGCCAGCAGGGAGACAGGGAGCCCTTACGAGCAGTACTTC
few	NA	TRBV30	TRBJ2-1	CAWSLTRGWGNEQFF	TGTGCCTGGAGTTTGACTCGTGGCTGGGGGAATGAGCAGTTCTTC
few	NA	TRBV30	TRBJ2-5	CAWSPPHRREETQYF	TGTGCCTGGAGTCCTCCCCACCGAAGGGAGGAGACCCAGTACTTC
NA	NA	TRBV7-2	TRBJ1-2	CASNLDGFNYGYTF	TGTGCCAGCAACCTCGACGGCTTCAACTATGGCTACACCTTC
NA	NA	TRBV30	TRBJ1-5	CAWSVRLRGDQPQHF	TGTGCCTGGAGTGTACGACTAAGAGGAGATCAGCCCCAGCATTTT
few	NA	TRBV19	TRBJ2-6	CASSIETAYSGANVLTF	TGTGCCAGTAGTATAGAAACGGCTTACTCTGGGGCCAACGTCCTGACTTTC
NA	TRBD1	TRBV18	TRBJ2-7	CASSTRDRTYEQYF	TGTGCCAGCTCAACCAGGGACAGAACCTACGAGCAGTACTTC
few	NA	TRBV10-2	TRBJ1-5	CASSEQGLQPQHF	TGCGCCAGCAGTGAACAGGGACTACAGCCCCAGCATTTT
few	TRBD1	TRBV4-2	TRBJ2-7	CASSQRTGGALSLEQYF	TGTGCCAGCAGCCAAAGGACAGGGGGCGCGTTATCCCTCGAGCAGTACTTC
NA	TRBD1	TRBV25-1	TRBJ2-3	CASSGGQGIYWADTQYF	TGTGCCAGCAGTGGTGGACAGGGGATATATTGGGCAGATACGCAGTATTTT
once	NA	TRBV11-1	TRBJ2-7	CASSLDTFSEQHF	TGTGCCAGCAGCTTAGACACATTTAGCGAGCAGCACTTC
few	TRBD1	TRBV29-1	TRBJ2-2	CSVTRQGMNTGELFF	TGCAGCGTCACCCGACAGGGAATGAACACCGGGGAGCTGTTTTTT
NA	TRBD2	TRBV18	TRBJ2-3	CASSFRAYRGGEDTQYF	TGTGCCAGCTCATTTAGAGCCTACCGGGGGGGCGAAGATACGCAGTATTTT
few	TRBD1	TRBV28	TRBJ1-2	CASSLGTGGYGYTF	TGTGCCAGCAGTTTAGGGACAGGCGGCTATGGCTACACCTTC
NA	NA	TRBV6-5	TRBJ1-5	CASSGVSGNQPQHF	TGTGCCAGCAGTGGGGTGTCGGGCAATCAGCCCCAGCATTTT
NA	TRBD1	TRBV15	TRBJ2-5	CATSSGQAWETQYF	TGTGCCACCAGCAGTGGACAGGCATGGGAGACCCAGTACTTC
NA	NA	TRBV30	TRBJ1-5	CAWAKVGNQPQHF	TGTGCCTGGGCAAAGGTGGGCAATCAGCCCCAGCATTTT
few	TRBD2	TRBV4-2	TRBJ2-1	CASSPSGGDNEQFF	TGTGCCAGCAGCCCTAGCGGGGGAGACAATGAGCAGTTCTTC
NA	TRBD2	TRBV27	TRBJ2-3	CASSFLPLAGPTDTQYF	TGTGCCAGCAGTTTCCTCCCACTAGCGGGGCCTACAGATACGCAGTATTTT
NA	NA	TRBV7-9	TRBJ1-6	CASSLLTNLGALHF	TGTGCCAGCAGCTTGTTGACAAATCTCGGGGCCCTCCACTTT
NA	NA	TRBV9	TRBJ1-4	CASSEPGIEKLFF	TGTGCCAGCAGCGAACCGGGAATCGAAAAACTGTTTTTT
few	NA	TRBV30	TRBJ2-3	CAWSVGDPSPKDTQYF	TGTGCCTGGAGTGTAGGGGACCCTTCCCCCAAGGATACGCAGTATTTT
few	NA	TRBV7-9	TRBJ1-1	CASRRQSGNTEAFF	TGTGCCAGCAGGCGACAGTCCGGTAACACTGAAGCTTTCTTT
few	NA	TRBV6-5	TRBJ1-5	CASSYGPNQPQHF	TGTGCCAGCAGTTACGGGCCCAATCAGCCCCAGCATTTT
few	NA	TRBV5-4	TRBJ2-2	CATQLGTPGFTGELFF	TGTGCCACCCAGCTTGGTACCCCGGGATTCACCGGGGAGCTGTTTTTT
NA	NA	TRBV30	TRBJ2-3	CAWSVLKSTDTQYF	TGTGCCTGGAGTGTACTCAAAAGCACAGATACGCAGTATTTT
NA	TRBD1	TRBV30	TRBJ1-5	CAWRNKGAQPQHF	TGTGCCTGGAGGAACAAGGGGGCTCAGCCCCAGCATTTT